These 21 T cell receptor beta chains were all obtained from the same sample, sequenced in a study of blood T cell repertoires in COVID-19. Assay: immunoSEQ multiplex PCR; the TCRdb copy retains only in-frame clones and omits some. The sample consists of 150,000 to 200,000 clones, 80% to 85% of them appearing once. The sequenced sample was peripheral blood. These receptors were collected from a woman between 65 and 79 years old with COVID-19, enrolled during active disease.

The genes are TRBV28 and TRBJ2-1; possible D gene TRBD2, 6 bases. The germline V gene encodes CDR1 MDHEN and CDR2 SYDVKM. Trimming cost V 2 bases and J 10 bases, with 12 bases left between them. The CDR3 is 13 amino acids. The chain's CDR3 is CASSLVASGEQFF. The CDR3 coding sequence is TGTGCCAGCAGTTTAGTGGCCAGCGGGGAGCAGTTCTTC.

The chain uses TRBV5-4 and TRBJ1-6; the match to TRBD1 covers 10 bases. This CDR3 region has 17 residues. Losses at the gene ends were 4 bases for V and 6 bases for J; bases not matched to a gene: 10. The germline V gene has CDR1 SGHNT and CDR2 YYREEE (reference sequence). CDR3 residues: CASSMIPGQGSNSPLHF. CDR3 nucleotides: TGTGCCAGCAGCATGATCCCGGGACAGGGGAGTAATTCACCCCTCCACTTT. Full variable domain (remainder filled in from reference TRBV5-4 and TRBJ1-6): ETGVTQSPTHLIKTRGQQVTLRCSSQSGHNTVSWYQQALGQGPQFIFQYYREEENGRGNFPPRFSGLQFPNYSSELNVNALELDDSALYLCASSMIPGQGSNSPLHFGNGTRLTVT.

As DNA, the CDR3 is TGTGCCAGCAGCGAGACTAGCGGGATCACAGATACGCAGTATTTT. As protein: CASSETSGITDTQYF. V usage is TRBV6-2 or TRBV6-3 and J usage is TRBJ2-3, with 11 bases identical to TRBD2. The CDR3 spans 15 residues. With V trimmed by 6 bases and J by 2 bases, 4 bases remained unmatched. Germline CDR1 MNHEY, CDR2 SVGEGT.

The CDR3 DNA follows: TGTGCCTGGAGTGACGGACTAGCGACAGATACGCAGTATTTT. The encoded protein is CAWSDGLATDTQYF. V is TRBV30 and J is TRBJ2-3, with 9 bases lining up with TRBD2. CDR1 and CDR2 (germline): GTSNPN, SVGIG (reference sequence). This CDR3 region has 14 residues. V lost 1 base and J lost 3; bases outside the gene matches: 2.

This CDR3 is CAIYGGRAHNEQFF. For the CDR3, the DNA is TGTGCCATTTACGGGGGGAGGGCCCACAATGAGCAGTTCTTC. This chain links TRBV28 with TRBJ2-1; 7 bases fit TRBD2. Trimming at V came to 10 bases and at J to 5 bases, leaving 11 bases not matched to a gene. CDR1 MDHEN and CDR2 SYDVKM come from the germline V gene. The CDR3 totals 14 residues.

This clone was counted a few times. The chain uses TRBV7-9 and TRBJ1-4; tentative D call: TRBD1 (6 bases). The V and J ends lost 5 bases and 1 base respectively, with 11 bases between them. The CDR3 runs 15 residues. The germline V gene has CDR1 SEHNR and CDR2 FQNEAQ (reference sequence). Here the CDR3 reads CASSLPTGTNEKLFF. In DNA form, the CDR3 reads TGTGCCAGCAGCCTTCCGACAGGAACTAATGAAAAACTGTTTTTT.

V gene TRBV14 combines with J gene TRBJ2-3, with 8 bases that match TRBD1. Germline trimming cut 5 bases from V and 5 bases from J; bases unmatched to any gene: 6. This CDR3 is 14 amino acids long. The germline CDR1 and CDR2 sequences are SGHDN and FVKESK. The CDR3 loop reads CASSSRGLKDTQYF. As DNA, the CDR3 is TGTGCCAGCAGCTCCAGGGGGCTGAAAGATACGCAGTATTTT.

The V and J genes are TRBV3-1 (or the pseudogene TRBV3-2) and TRBJ2-5; D remains ambiguous. Per germline, CDR1 LGHDT and CDR2 YNNKEL (reference sequence). The germline V and J ends were trimmed by 1 base and 2 bases, with 8 bases remaining between them. The CDR3 has 14 amino acids. The CDR3 DNA is TGTGCCAGCAGCCAAGGGTGGGCACAAGAGACCCAGTACTTC. As protein: CASSQGWAQETQYF.

This clone was observed a handful of times. The rearrangement joins TRBV25-1 to TRBJ1-2, with D tentatively TRBD1 (6 bases). Germline values: CDR1 MGHDK, CDR2 SYGVNS. The CDR3 is 12 residues long. The V and J ends lost 2 bases and 7 bases respectively, with 8 bases between them. Here the CDR3 DNA reads TGTGCCAGCAGTGAAGGACAGATTGGCTACACCTTC. This encodes CASSEGQIGYTF.

The genes are TRBV5-1 and TRBJ2-2; D possibly corresponds to TRBD2 (6 bases). Germline V CDR1 and CDR2: SGHRS, YFSETQ. V lost 6 bases, J lost 1 base, and 16 bases lay in between. CDR3 length equals 16 residues. CDR3 sequence reads: CASTGGDRLNTGELFF. For the CDR3, the DNA is TGCGCCAGCACTGGCGGGGACCGACTGAACACCGGGGAGCTGTTTTTT.

This chain links TRBV28 with TRBJ1-1; D is uncertain. Per the germline V gene, CDR1 is MDHEN and CDR2 is SYDVKM. Trimming removed 5 bases from V and 0 bases from J, with 19 bases in between. The CDR3 is made up of 17 amino acids. In nucleotides, the CDR3 is TGTGCCAGCAGTCCCTGGGCAGATTCACCTTTGAACACTGAAGCTTTCTTT. This encodes CASSPWADSPLNTEAFF.

As concerns this clone: The junction shows a germline mismatch at one end, possibly a read error. This rearrangement joins TRBV19 to TRBJ1-5, with 9 bases that match TRBD1. Germline V gives CDR1 LNHDA, CDR2 SQIVND (reference sequence). This CDR3 contains 15 residues. The CDR3: CASRIDRGGNQPQHF. The CDR3 bases are TGTGCCAGTAGGATAGACAGGGGGGGCAATCAGCCCCAGCATTTT. The variable domain in full, completed from reference TRBV19 and TRBJ1-5, reads DGGITQSPKYLFRKEGQNVTLSCEQNLNHDAMYWYRQDPGQGLRLIYYSQIVNDFQKGDIAEGYSVSREKKESFPLTVTSAQKNPTAFYLCASRIDRGGNQPQHFGDGTRLSIL.

V usage is TRBV7-8 and J usage is TRBJ2-5; 10 bases are a match to TRBD2. The V gene end was trimmed by 1 base and the J gene end by 5 bases; junction bases not matched to a gene: 13. CDR3 size: 18 residues. Germline V gene data show CDR1 as SGHVS and CDR2 as FQNEAQ. Here the CDR3 DNA reads TGTGCCAGCAGCTTAGGATTAGGTGGAGCGGGAGGGAGGGAGACCCAGTACTTC. Its translation is CASSLGLGGAGGRETQYF.

In its sample, this clone was seen a few times. This chain's CDR3 is CASSYIPGEFGYTF. The CDR3 DNA follows: TGTGCCAGCAGTTACATCCCAGGGGAGTTTGGCTACACCTTC. The V and J genes are TRBV6-5 and TRBJ1-2; weak D call: TRBD1 (6 bases). Per the germline V gene, CDR1 is MNHEY and CDR2 is SVGAGI. The CDR3 is made up of 14 amino acids. V was shortened by 2 bases and J by 7 bases, with 14 bases between the two germline ends.

To note about this clone: Other DNA sequences within the sample encode an identical CDR3. This chain connects TRBV28 to TRBJ1-2; possibly TRBD1 for D (6 bases). Trimming stripped 2 bases from V and 2 bases from J, with 6 bases between. CDR3 length: 13 residues. Germline loops: CDR1 MDHEN, CDR2 SYDVKM. Here the CDR3 reads CASSLRGNYGYTF. The CDR3 DNA reads as TGTGCCAGCAGTTTAAGGGGGAACTATGGCTACACCTTC.

The J gene is TRBJ2-7, the V gene TRBV24-1, with D maybe TRBD1 (7 bases). This CDR3 spans 13 amino acids. Germline CDR1 and CDR2: KGHDR and SFDVKD. Trimming took 9 bases from V and 2 from J, leaving 13 bases between them. For the CDR3, the DNA is TGTGCCACCGCGGGACAGACCGCCTACGAGCAGTACTTC. Its translation: CATAGQTAYEQYF.

The rearrangement joins TRBV10-3 to TRBJ1-1; 10 positions agree with TRBD1. This CDR3 spans 15 amino acids. The junction had 8 bases not matched to a gene; V was cut back by 6 bases and J by 4 bases. Germline V lookup: CDR1 ENHRY, CDR2 SYGVKD. The CDR3 DNA follows: TGTGCCATCAGAAGTCCGACAGGGGGCCCCACTGAAGCTTTCTTT. It specifies CAIRSPTGGPTEAFF.

This clone was counted between two and nine times. For the CDR3, the DNA is TGTGCCAGCAGCTACACAGGGGGAGATACGCAGTATTTT. This gives the protein CASSYTGGDTQYF. This chain uses TRBV11-2 with TRBJ2-3; the match to TRBD1 covers 8 bases. CDR1 SGHAT and CDR2 FQNNGV come from the germline V gene. V lost 4 bases, J lost 5 bases, and 2 bases stayed unmatched. The CDR3 contains 13 residues.

This chain joins TRBV27 and TRBJ1-2, with a tentative D call TRBD1 (5 bases). This CDR3 contains 17 residues. Trimming took 5 bases from V and 2 from J, leaving 21 bases between them. Germline lookup yields CDR1 MNHEY and CDR2 SMNVEV (reference sequence). CDR3 nucleotide sequence: TGTGCCAGCAGTCCTGGTGGGGCGCTCAAAACGAACTATGGCTACACCTTC. This encodes CASSPGGALKTNYGYTF.

About this clone itself: In the same sample, other DNA sequences code for this CDR3. The rearrangement uses TRBV7-2 and TRBJ1-5; 8 bases are a match to TRBD1. With 4 bases clipped from V and 1 base from J, the junction kept 6 bases outside the gene matches. CDR3 size: 16 residues. Germline-derived CDR1 and CDR2 are SGHTA and FQGNSA. The CDR3, as DNA: TGTGCCAGCAGCTCACGACAGGGGATAAGCAATCAGCCCCAGCATTTT. Protein: CASSSRQGISNQPQHF.

This clone has more than one count but fewer than ten. The V call is TRBV24-1, the J call TRBJ1-2, with TRBD1 matching over 9 bases. J gave up 8 bases and V 2 bases, and 8 bases lay outside the gene matches. The germline V gene encodes CDR1 KGHDR and CDR2 SFDVKD. The CDR3 is 15 residues long. The CDR3 nucleotides read TGTGCCACCAGTGATTCCGGGACAGGGAGGTCCGGCTACACCTTC. As protein: CATSDSGTGRSGYTF.